The 29 T cell receptor beta chains below come from one sample, sequenced in a study of Ad26.COV2.S vaccination and SARS-CoV-2 variants (dated by TCRdb to the early 2020s). The treatment or condition label here, explained by the study, means: about 20 received Ad26.COV2.S at low or high dose, single or two shots; about 5 received placebo; per-sample allocation not given. For vaccine and placebo recipients, the sequenced repertoires came from samples collected on day 63 after the first injection. Library method: the immunoSEQ multiplex PCR assay. TCRdb took over this immuneACCESS table, retaining in-frame rearrangements with V and J assigned. Such tables are incomplete; in checked studies, under half of the missing clones stem from an unresolved V gene, and the remainder is unexplained. This sample lists some 340,000 clones; 85% were detected once. Together, the top ten hold approximately 2.2% of the sample.

The starting material was peripheral blood, obtained in a trial of Ad26.COV2.S vaccine versus placebo. The receptors stem from a person aged 18 to 65 who received the Ad26.COV2.S COVID-19 vaccine or a placebo.

This clone was observed a handful of times. The rearrangement joins TRBV5-6 to TRBJ1-3; D is unresolved. The germline V and J ends were trimmed by 0 bases and 0 bases, with 10 bases remaining between them. The CDR3 is made up of 16 amino acids. From germline, CDR1 is SGHDT and CDR2 YYEEEE. CDR3 in amino acids: CASSLEVGISGNTIYF. CDR3 DNA sequence: TGTGCCAGCAGCTTGGAGGTGGGAATCTCTGGAAACACCATATATTTT.

This clone was recorded only once. The V and J genes are TRBV29-1 and TRBJ2-1, with D possibly matching TRBD2 (6 bases). V gave up 7 bases and J gave up 7 bases, with 14 bases separating them. Germline V gene lookup returns CDR1 SQVTM and CDR2 ANQGSEA. CDR3 length equals 12 residues. The CDR3 coding sequence is TGCAGCGGACAAGCGGGCACTAATGAGCAGTTCTTC. Translating it yields CSGQAGTNEQFF.

The chain is built from TRBV6-1 and TRBJ1-1; D ambiguous. Germline lookup yields CDR1 MNHNS and CDR2 SASEGT. V lost 1 base, J lost 0 bases, and 6 bases lay in between. The CDR3 covers 14 residues. DNA of the CDR3: TGTGCCAGCAGTGAAGGTCTCCTGAACACTGAAGCTTTCTTT. It translates to CASSEGLLNTEAFF.

V is TRBV6-1 and J is TRBJ1-6, with TRBD1 matching 8 bases. Germline V lookup: CDR1 MNHNS, CDR2 SASEGT. The CDR3 runs 20 residues. Trimming took 3 bases from V and 9 from J; bases not matched to a gene: 22. In DNA form, the CDR3 reads TGTGCCAGCAGTGACAAAACCAGGACAGGGCCTATCTCCATGAGTTCACCCCTCCACTTT. Its translation: CASSDKTRTGPISMSSPLHF.

The chain employs TRBV12-3 or TRBV12-4 and TRBJ1-1; 7 bases are shared with TRBD1. The CDR3 runs 12 residues. V was pared by 6 bases and J by 10 bases, with 8 bases of the junction left unmatched. The CDR3: CASRSRTGGAFF. CDR3 in DNA: TGTGCCAGCAGGTCACGGACAGGTGGAGCTTTCTTT.

V and J are TRBV2 and TRBJ2-3; 11 bases are shared with TRBD2. Per the germline V gene, CDR1 is SNHLY and CDR2 is FYNNEI. The V and J ends lost 5 bases and 1 base, in that order; junction bases with no gene match: 5. The CDR3 extends over 16 amino acids. The CDR3 coding sequence is TGTGCCAGCAGTTCTCTAGCGGGGGGCCGCACAGATACGCAGTATTTT. Translating gives CASSSLAGGRTDTQYF.

The chain employs TRBV6-5 and TRBJ1-1; D possibly corresponds to TRBD1 (5 bases). Trimming stripped 5 bases from V and 0 bases from J, with 7 bases between. CDR3 length: 13 amino acids. The germline gives CDR1 MNHEY, CDR2 SVGAGI. The DNA of the CDR3 is TGTGCCAGCAGTCGACAGATGAACACTGAAGCTTTCTTT. It translates to CASSRQMNTEAFF.

This clone was seen just once. The sample contains more than one DNA sequence encoding this CDR3. V gene TRBV5-4 combines with J gene TRBJ1-4; maybe TRBD1 (6 bases). Trimming took off 0 bases at V and 2 bases at J, with 8 bases between the two ends. CDR1 SGHNT and CDR2 YYREEE come from the germline V gene (reference sequence). This CDR3 is 15 amino acids long. CDR3 nucleotide sequence: TGTGCCAGCAGCTTGGGGGGGGCGACTAATGAAAAACTGTTTTTT. It encodes CASSLGGATNEKLFF.

The chain is built from TRBV29-1 and TRBJ2-1; weak D call: TRBD1 (6 bases). V dropped 6 bases and J dropped 0 bases, with 18 bases sitting between them. This CDR3 region has 16 residues. Germline values: CDR1 SQVTM, CDR2 ANQGSEA. The CDR3 region has the DNA TGCAGCGTGGGATTTTCAGGGGCCGCCTCCTACAATGAGCAGTTCTTC. Translated: CSVGFSGAASYNEQFF.

The gene calls are TRBV28 and TRBJ2-1; 7 positions match TRBD2. This CDR3 contains 13 residues. V shed 7 bases and J 12 bases; nucleotides not matched to a gene: 12. The germline CDR1 and CDR2 sequences are MDHEN and SYDVKM. The CDR3 is CASTTGSGVWQFF. In DNA form, the CDR3 reads TGTGCCAGCACCACAGGAAGCGGGGTTTGGCAGTTCTTC.

The rearrangement uses TRBV2 and TRBJ1-1; no definite D call. The CDR3 is 14 amino acids. Trimming took 4 bases from V and 1 from J, leaving 10 bases between them. From germline, CDR1 is SNHLY and CDR2 FYNNEI. CDR3 DNA: TGTGCCAGCAGTGTCCGGGGAAGGAACACTGAAGCTTTCTTT. Translated: CASSVRGRNTEAFF.

The rearrangement joins TRBV28 to TRBJ2-7; D call uncertain. The CDR3 has 12 residues. Germline V gene lookup returns CDR1 MDHEN and CDR2 SYDVKM. Trimming left V 7 bases short and J 6 bases short, with 13 bases between. In DNA, the CDR3 is TGTGCCAGCACCTTGATGGGTCGCGAGCAGTACTTC. Encoded protein: CASTLMGREQYF.

This clone was observed once. The CDR3 is CASSQPGRRIYEQYF. For the CDR3, the DNA is TGTGCCAGCAGCCAACCGGGACGAAGGATATACGAGCAGTACTTC. The V gene is TRBV3-1 (or the pseudogene TRBV3-2), the J gene TRBJ2-7; the D gene could be TRBD1 or TRBD2 (5 bases each). Germline loops: CDR1 LGHDT, CDR2 YNNKEL (reference sequence). The V end lost 2 bases, the J end lost 4 bases, and 15 bases lay between the germline ends. The CDR3 spans 15 residues.

The V and J genes are TRBV6-5 and TRBJ2-3; D not certain. Germline CDR1 MNHEY, CDR2 SVGAGI. The CDR3 runs to 16 residues. V lost 0 bases, J lost 1 base, and 11 bases lay in between. CDR3 in amino acids: CASSYSGQVGTDTQYF. The DNA of the CDR3 is TGTGCCAGCAGTTACTCTGGGCAGGTTGGCACAGATACGCAGTATTTT.

V and J are TRBV3-1 (or the pseudogene TRBV3-2) and TRBJ2-1, with 12 nucleotides matching TRBD1. Trimming cost V 2 bases and J 6 bases; bases outside gene matches: 2. This CDR3 is built from 15 residues. Germline-derived CDR1 and CDR2 are LGHDT and YNNKEL (reference sequence). In DNA form, the CDR3 reads TGTGCCAGCAGCCAACAGGGACAGGGGGCCAATGAGCAGTTCTTC. It yields the protein CASSQQGQGANEQFF.

J is TRBJ2-5 and V is TRBV19; D call uncertain. Germline lookup yields CDR1 LNHDA and CDR2 SQIVND (reference sequence). The ends were cut back, 5 bases at V and 4 bases at J, with 11 bases in the middle. The CDR3 has 13 amino acids. This CDR3 is CASSYLGGETQYF. The CDR3 coding sequence is TGTGCCAGTAGTTACCTAGGCGGAGAGACCCAGTACTTC.

The chain uses TRBV29-1 and TRBJ2-3, with unresolved D. Germline CDR1 is SQVTM and CDR2 is ANQGSEA. The CDR3 runs 12 residues. With 3 bases removed from V and 4 bases from J, the gap between germline ends came to 8 bases. The CDR3 coding sequence is TGCAGCGTTGAGGCGAGGCCAGATACGCAGTATTTT. Amino acid sequence: CSVEARPDTQYF.

The rearrangement joins TRBV4-1 to TRBJ1-4, with D perhaps matching TRBD1 (5 bases). Germline V gene sequence: CDR1 MGHRA, CDR2 YSYEKL. Trimming removed 3 bases from V and 8 bases from J, with 16 bases in between. The length of the CDR3 is 15 residues. The CDR3 DNA is TGCGCCAGCAGCCAGGCCCGGGACCGGGAAGAAAAACTGTTTTTT. As protein: CASSQARDREEKLFF.

This clone showed up just once. The V and J genes are TRBV6-1 and TRBJ1-2, with a weak D call TRBD1 (5 bases). CDR3 length equals 16 residues. Trimming stripped 1 base from V and 7 bases from J, with 19 bases between. Germline V gene sequence: CDR1 MNHNS, CDR2 SASEGT. CDR3 sequence: CASSEDHWAGRGGYTF. The CDR3 region has the DNA TGTGCCAGCAGTGAAGATCATTGGGCAGGGCGAGGTGGCTACACCTTC.

CDR3 nucleotides: TGTGCCAGTACCTTGATAGGACAAAACTATGGCTACACCTTC. It specifies CASTLIGQNYGYTF. This sequence joins TRBV19 and TRBJ1-2; maybe TRBD1 (5 bases). The CDR3 totals 14 residues. Trimming stripped 7 bases from V and 2 bases from J, with 14 bases between. Germline V gene data show CDR1 as LNHDA and CDR2 as SQIVND (reference sequence).

V gene TRBV27 combines with J gene TRBJ2-7, with D perhaps matching TRBD1 (6 bases). Trimming stripped 4 bases from V and 12 bases from J, with 16 bases between. Germline lookup yields CDR1 MNHEY and CDR2 SMNVEV (reference sequence). This CDR3 spans 12 amino acids. In DNA form, the CDR3 reads TGTGCCAGCAGTTCGACAGGACTGGTGCTGTACTTC. Amino acids: CASSSTGLVLYF.

The chain recombines TRBV12-3 or TRBV12-4 with TRBJ2-7; 7 positions agree with TRBD1. V dropped 5 bases and J dropped 4; count of bases not matched to a gene: 5. There are 13 residues in the CDR3. CDR3 DNA: TGTGCCAGCAGTCCCGGACAGGTTTACGAGCAGTACTTC. Translated, it gives CASSPGQVYEQYF.

The chain joins TRBV3-1 (or the pseudogene TRBV3-2) to TRBJ2-1; 7 nucleotides match TRBD2. V was pared by 4 bases and J by 0 bases, with 6 bases of the junction left unmatched. The CDR3 is made up of 16 amino acids. Germline CDR1 and CDR2: LGHDT and YNNKEL (reference sequence). In DNA form, the CDR3 reads TGTGCCAGCAGCCCCCTAGCGGATCTCTCCTACAATGAGCAGTTCTTC. Residues: CASSPLADLSYNEQFF.

The chain joins TRBV11-2 to TRBJ2-7; D possibly corresponds to TRBD2 (7 bases). The CDR3 runs to 15 residues. The ends were cut back, 3 bases at V and 6 bases at J, with 18 bases in the middle. Per the germline V gene, CDR1 is SGHAT and CDR2 is FQNNGV. The CDR3 nucleotides are TGTGCCAGCAGCTTGGGTGGGGGGGCCTCTGGCGAGCAGTACTTC. Its protein is CASSLGGGASGEQYF. The variable domain in full, with the rest retrieved from reference TRBV11-2 and TRBJ2-7, is EAGVAQSPRYKIIEKRQSVAFWCNPISGHATLYWYQQILGQGPKLLIQFQNNGVVDDSQLPKDRFSAERLKGVDSTLKIQPAKLEDSAVYLCASSLGGGASGEQYFGPGTRLTVT.

This sequence joins TRBV5-1 and TRBJ2-7; 8 bases are a match to TRBD1. V gave up 1 base and J gave up 5 bases; unmatched junction bases: 5. This CDR3 contains 14 residues. In germline, CDR1 is SGHRS, CDR2 YFSETQ. CDR3 amino acids: CASSLRDRSHEQYF. CDR3 nucleotide sequence: TGCGCCAGCAGCTTGAGGGACAGGAGCCACGAGCAGTACTTC.

The rearrangement links TRBV10-2 to TRBJ2-5, with D perhaps matching TRBD1 (6 bases). The CDR3 consists of 16 residues. The V end lost 0 bases, the J end lost 4 bases, and 15 bases lay between the germline ends. CDR1 and CDR2 (germline): WSHSY, SAAADI. CDR3 sequence: CASSESKAGVVETQYF. CDR3 coding DNA: TGCGCCAGCAGTGAGTCGAAGGCAGGGGTAGTAGAGACCCAGTACTTC.

V usage is TRBV3-1 (or the pseudogene TRBV3-2) and J usage is TRBJ1-2; the D gene is possibly TRBD1 (6 bases). Trimming took 4 bases from V and 6 from J, leaving 12 bases between them. There are 13 residues in the CDR3. The germline V gene has CDR1 LGHDT and CDR2 YNNKEL (reference sequence). CDR3 nucleotides: TGTGCCAGCAGCCTCGGCCACAGGGATGGCTACACCTTC. Translation: CASSLGHRDGYTF.

The chain couples TRBV19 to TRBJ2-5; TRBD1 matches at 10 bases. Germline-derived CDR1 and CDR2 are LNHDA and SQIVND (reference sequence). With 6 bases clipped from V and 9 bases from J, the junction kept 19 bases outside the gene matches. This CDR3 is built from 17 residues. The CDR3 sequence: CASSPTDRGPALKAQYF. The CDR3 DNA sequence: TGTGCCAGTAGCCCTACCGACAGGGGGCCTGCTCTAAAGGCCCAGTACTTC.

This clone was found a few times. The rearrangement joins TRBV3-1 (or the pseudogene TRBV3-2) to TRBJ2-7, with 8 bases matching TRBD2. There are 13 residues in the CDR3. V dropped 4 bases and J dropped 7; count of bases not matched to a gene: 6. From germline, CDR1 is LGHDT and CDR2 YNNKEL (reference sequence). The CDR3 DNA reads TGTGCCAGCAGCCCTCGGGGGGGGACGGAGCAGTACTTC. Its translation is CASSPRGGTEQYF.